Listed here are 8 T cell receptor beta chains from one sample, sequenced in a study of T cell changes during pregnancy in multiple sclerosis. The table came from immunoSEQ multiplex PCR; TCRdb's copy has only in-frame clones and leaves some out. The sample has over 50,000 clones; approximately 90% are singletons. Material: peripheral blood, obtained in the first trimester of pregnancy. Receptors originate from a female donor in good health, enrolled as a control in a pregnancy study.

The V call is TRBV6-1, the J call TRBJ1-5, with TRBD1 identical over 8 bases. Germline CDR1 MNHNS, CDR2 SASEGT. With 4 bases clipped from V and 5 bases from J, the junction kept 1 base outside the gene matches. CDR3 size: 13 residues. The DNA of the CDR3 is TGTGCCAGCAGTGTGGACAGGGATCAGCCCCAGCATTTT. Residues: CASSVDRDQPQHF.

The J gene is TRBJ1-2, the V gene TRBV18, with 7 bases aligning to TRBD1. The CDR3 is 16 amino acids. The V gene's germline CDR1 is KGHSH and CDR2 LQKENI. The J segment lost 2 bases and the V segment lost 3 bases, leaving 9 bases of the junction unmatched. The CDR3 coding sequence is TGTGCCAGCTCACCGACAGGGAATATCAGAAACTATGGCTACACCTTC. It is translated as CASSPTGNIRNYGYTF.

This sequence joins TRBV6-4 and TRBJ1-2, with 9 bases fitting TRBD1. This CDR3 has 13 residues. Germline CDR1 reads MRHNA; CDR2 reads SNTAGT. V was pared by 0 bases and J by 8 bases, with 1 base of the junction left unmatched. The CDR3 nucleotides read TGTGCCAGCAGTGACTCAACAGGGGGCGGCTACACCTTC. Translation: CASSDSTGGGYTF.

The genes are TRBV19 and TRBJ1-1; a possible D gene is TRBD1 (6 bases). V gave up 2 bases and J gave up 9 bases, with 7 bases separating them. There are 11 residues in the CDR3. Germline V gene data show CDR1 as LNHDA and CDR2 as SQIVND (reference sequence). The CDR3 here is CASSITGKAFF. The DNA for the CDR3 is TGTGCCAGTAGTATAACAGGGAAAGCTTTCTTT.

V is TRBV11-2 and J is TRBJ2-3, with 8 nucleotides matching TRBD1. V gave up 5 bases and J gave up 1 base; unmatched junction bases: 5. Looked up from germline, CDR1 is SGHAT and CDR2 is FQNNGV. This CDR3 spans 15 amino acids. The CDR3 bases are TGTGCCAGCAGCCCGGCGGGACAGGGCACAGATACGCAGTATTTT. It encodes CASSPAGQGTDTQYF.

This chain connects TRBV6-4 to TRBJ1-5; D is undetermined. V lost 2 bases to trimming and J lost 7 bases, with 12 bases between them. The CDR3 has 14 residues. In germline, CDR1 is MRHNA, CDR2 SNTAGT. The CDR3 DNA sequence: TGTGCCAGCAGTGACGAGGCCGATAAACAGCCCCAGCATTTT. This codes for CASSDEADKQPQHF.

Only one count was recorded for this clone. The V gene is TRBV7-2, the J gene TRBJ1-5, with D perhaps TRBD1 (5 bases). This CDR3 has 15 residues. In germline, CDR1 is SGHTA, CDR2 FQGNSA. The ends were cut back, 5 bases at V and 1 base at J, with 12 bases in the middle. CDR3 bases: TGTGCCAGCAGCGGGGATGGGGGGAGCAATCAGCCCCAGCATTTT. Its protein product is CASSGDGGSNQPQHF.

The chain has TRBV7-9 and TRBJ1-5; D is undetermined. From germline, CDR1 is SEHNR and CDR2 FQNEAQ (reference sequence). V lost 1 base and J 4 bases, leaving 8 bases between the germline ends. The CDR3 is 14 residues long. The DNA for the CDR3 is TGTGCCAGCAGCTTAGTTGAGGATAATCAGCCCCAGCATTTT. Its protein is CASSLVEDNQPQHF.